This TCR beta chain was recovered during a study of OX40 agonist ivuxolimab in advanced cancers. Study at large: Prior anti-PD-1, anti-PD-L1 or anti-CTLA-4 therapy did not bar entry, and 40% had some. Three patients had partial responses: one hepatocellular carcinoma, two cutaneous melanoma. Study findings and constraints: Antigen specificity of clonally expanded peripheral T cells was not established.

V lost 3 bases, J lost 5 bases, and 7 bases lay in between. The V gene's germline CDR1 is DFQATT and CDR2 SNEGSKA (reference sequence). The CDR3 covers 11 residues. Only in-frame clones appear in the TCRdb table, and some are missing; sequencing was by immunoSEQ multiplex PCR. Of more than 55,000 clones listed, 91% are singletons. With respect to this clone: Its target is not known.

V gene TRBV20-1 combines with J gene TRBJ2-5; D ambiguous. The material was CD4+ or CD8+ T cells sorted from blood, obtained in a trial of the OX40 agonist ivuxolimab. The TCR comes from an adult with an advanced solid tumor such as melanoma, head and neck, liver or kidney cancer. The chain's CDR3 is CSASMQETQYF. CDR3 nucleotides: TGCAGTGCTAGTATGCAGGAGACCCAGTACTTC.